This is a list of T cell receptor beta chains from one sample in a study of read filtering for tumor transcriptome and immune sequencing. TCRdb fed the reads into MiXCR, producing one record per CDR3 protein. In the table there are more than 100,000 distinct CDR3 sequences, approximately 13% of which are singletons. Sequenced sample: a population of CD138-negative cells sorted from bone marrow. The source is a donor at least 40 years old with multiple myeloma. Both conserved end residues are part of each CDR3. The D gene is left open where the match is weak. Not every row has a clone size; where given, it reads once, few, many or a size class.

V	J	D	length	size	DNA	CDR3
TRBV11-2	TRBJ2-5	TRBD1	17	few	TGTGCCAGCAGCTTAGGCCCCCCCGGACAGGGGCAAGAGACCCAGTACTTC	CASSLGPPGQGQETQYF
TRBV6-1	TRBJ2-1	NA	16	many	TGTGCCAGCAGTGGGCAAGATACAGGGCTAAACAATGAGCAGTTCTTC	CASSGQDTGLNNEQFF
TRBV10-3	TRBJ2-3	NA	16	many	TGTGCCATCAGTGAGTCGATGGACCAAATCACAGATACGCAGTATTTT	CAISESMDQITDTQYF
TRBV29-1	TRBJ2-1	TRBD2	19	many	TGCAGCGCCGATGGGGGTGGGACTAGCGGGTTGCGTGGGGACAATGAGCAGTCCTTC	CSADGGGTSGLRGDNEQSF
TRBV7-9	TRBJ1-4	NA	12	many	TGTGCCAGCGGGGGGGCTAATGAAAAACTGTTTTTT	CASGGANEKLFF
TRBV28	TRBJ2-7	NA	11	many	TGTGCCAGCACTACGAGAGACGAGCAGTACTTC	CASTTRDEQYF
TRBV9	TRBJ1-1	NA	14	NA	TGTGCCAGCAGCCCTATGGGGGGGAACACTGAAGCTTTCTTT	CASSPMGGNTEAFF
TRBV14	TRBJ2-2	NA	12	many	TGTGCCAGCAGCCAACGAACCGGGGAGCTGTTTTTT	CASSQRTGELFF
TRBV30	TRBJ1-3	NA	16	NA	TGTGCCTGGAGTGTAAGAAGAACGAGCTCTGGAAACACCATATATTTT	CAWSVRRTSSGNTIYF
TRBV20-1	TRBJ2-1	TRBD2	17	many	TGCAGTGCTCCTCGAGGGACTAGCGGGAGAGACTGGAATGAGCAGTTCTTC	CSAPRGTSGRDWNEQFF
TRBV7-6	TRBJ2-3	NA	14	many	TGTGCCAGCAGCTTAGATGGGGCAGCAGATACGCAGTATTTT	CASSLDGAADTQYF
TRBV7-2	TRBJ2-5	TRBD1	14	many	TGTGCCAGCAGCAAACAGGGGGCTGGTGAGACCCAGTACTTC	CASSKQGAGETQYF
TRBV11-2	TRBJ1-4	NA	15	many	TGTGCCAGCAGCCGCCAGGTAGTCCCTAATGAAAAACTGTTTTTT	CASSRQVVPNEKLFF